The source of this T cell receptor beta chain is a study of blood T cell repertoires in COVID-19. At the level of the study: Nucleic acid was either cDNA or gDNA, and it came from T cells, B-cell-depleted T cells, or PBMCs.

Germline V CDR1 and CDR2: SGHRS, YFSETQ. This CDR3 contains 16 residues. Germline trimming cut 3 bases from V and 5 bases from J; bases unmatched to any gene: 8. TCRdb keeps only in-frame clones here, not all; method: immunoSEQ multiplex PCR. The sample lists about 300,000 clones, roughly 88% seen once, with roughly 9.1% in the top ten. The genes are TRBV5-1 and TRBJ2-2; 9 bases line up with TRBD1. Material: peripheral blood. The receptor comes from a man aged 18-30 years with active or convalescent COVID-19. CDR3 amino acids: CASSYPRDRVTGELFF. The CDR3 region has the DNA TGCGCCAGCAGCTACCCCCGGGACAGGGTAACCGGGGAGCTGTTTTTT.